This is a list of T cell receptor beta chains from one sample in a study of blood T cell repertoires in COVID-19. The data were produced by immunoSEQ multiplex PCR, yet TCRdb's version contains in-frame clones alone and is incomplete. Found here are about 83,000 clones, about 82% of them singletons; the top ten hold approximately 8%. Specimen: peripheral blood. These receptors were obtained from a middle-aged man with active COVID-19. The conserved cysteine and the conserved F or W are not part of the CDR3 here. D genes are given only for firm matches.

D,V,J,CDR3
TRBD1,TRBV12-5,TRBJ1-1,ASGLVRTGGWGTEAF
TRBD2,TRBV2,TRBJ2-7,ASSDQGGAGGLGYEQY
TRBD1,TRBV6-6,TRBJ1-2,ATITGTGGNGYT
TRBD1,TRBV25-1,TRBJ2-2,ASSAPGQGREELF
TRBD2,TRBV6-1,TRBJ2-7,ASSEVGLASYEQY
TRBD2,TRBV7-2,TRBJ2-1,ASSLGAGGNNEQF
-,TRBV7-2,TRBJ2-5,ASSPSTSQETQY
-,TRBV11-3,TRBJ2-1,ASSLSAGSSEQF
TRBD1,TRBV12-3/TRBV12-4,TRBJ2-7,ATQGDSYEQY
TRBD2,TRBV9,TRBJ2-3,ASSGLGLAGGDTQY
TRBD1,TRBV24-1,TRBJ2-5,ATSPGQLGETQY
-,TRBV3-1/TRBV3-2,TRBJ1-1,ASSQIKTVKNTEAF
-,TRBV15,TRBJ1-5,ATSSGLRQPQH
TRBD1,TRBV5-6,TRBJ2-1,ASNPFLGTGSNEQF
-,TRBV5-5,TRBJ2-2,ASSSEPGLNTGELF
TRBD1,TRBV9,TRBJ2-7,ASSDGTGDRQY
TRBD2,TRBV9,TRBJ2-3,ASSVGPSGSSTDTQY
-,TRBV2,TRBJ1-4,ASSREGTTNEKLF
-,TRBV7-9,TRBJ1-1,ASSFGRNTNTEAF
-,TRBV2,TRBJ1-2,ASSEAPGGSNYGYT
-,TRBV24-1,TRBJ2-7,ATSALEGEQY
TRBD2,TRBV6-2/TRBV6-3,TRBJ2-7,ASGPGLTRGQY
TRBD2,TRBV4-1,TRBJ2-5,ASSQDQFTGGLRETQY
TRBD1,TRBV28,TRBJ2-6,ASSLTGRTGANVLT
-,TRBV5-6,TRBJ1-3,ASTAIGQASSGNTIY
TRBD1,TRBV19,TRBJ1-3,ASSGTGSFFSGNTIY
TRBD1,TRBV4-3,TRBJ1-3,ASSQIVSTDRGPGNTIY
-,TRBV6-5,TRBJ2-3,ASSYSLKGTDTQY
TRBD2,TRBV4-3,TRBJ2-1,ASSPLAGGPDEQF
TRBD2,TRBV2,TRBJ2-3,ASSTGTSGYAATQY
TRBD2,TRBV4-2,TRBJ2-3,ASSQEASGSTDTQY
-,TRBV9,TRBJ2-2,ASSVAGRNTGELF
-,TRBV6-5,TRBJ1-6,ASSTGNSPLH
-,TRBV30,TRBJ2-6,AWSVGVPGANVLT
TRBD2,TRBV9,TRBJ2-2,ASTVGLAGTGELF
-,TRBV7-2,TRBJ1-2,ASSLAPRDYGYT
TRBD2,TRBV28,TRBJ2-1,ASGTSAFSSYNEQF
-,TRBV7-9,TRBJ2-5,ASSLGGVQETQY
-,TRBV16,TRBJ2-7,ASSQSSGVGQY
-,TRBV9,TRBJ2-2,ASSPTWRRHKNTGELF
-,TRBV5-6,TRBJ2-3,ASSRGDRVFTDTQY
-,TRBV29-1,TRBJ2-1,SVEDQQRSSYNEQF
TRBD1,TRBV9,TRBJ2-2,ASSVGDWTGENTGELF
TRBD1,TRBV18,TRBJ1-6,ASSLDRVSSYNSPLH
TRBD1,TRBV20-1,TRBJ1-3,SLDREDTIY